This T cell receptor beta chain was found in a study of graft-versus-host responses after intestinal transplantation. Details on this clone: What it binds is not known.

Only in-frame clones appear in the TCRdb table, and some are missing; sequencing was by immunoSEQ multiplex PCR. Of under 45,000 clones listed, roughly 94% are singletons. CDR3 length: 15 residues. Germline V gene sequence: CDR1 LGHNA, CDR2 YSLEER. V was cut by 3 bases and J by 8 bases, with 16 bases left in between. The sample in question was unstimulated CD4+ T cells sorted from spleen or lymph node cells, obtained before transplant. This TCR came from a human donor who was the organ donor for an intestinal transplant. The V and J genes are TRBV4-3 and TRBJ1-4; D uncertain. As DNA, the CDR3 is TGCGCCAGCAGCCAGGAGACCCTCTTATCCGAAAAACTGTTTTTT. This sequence encodes CASSQETLLSEKLFF.